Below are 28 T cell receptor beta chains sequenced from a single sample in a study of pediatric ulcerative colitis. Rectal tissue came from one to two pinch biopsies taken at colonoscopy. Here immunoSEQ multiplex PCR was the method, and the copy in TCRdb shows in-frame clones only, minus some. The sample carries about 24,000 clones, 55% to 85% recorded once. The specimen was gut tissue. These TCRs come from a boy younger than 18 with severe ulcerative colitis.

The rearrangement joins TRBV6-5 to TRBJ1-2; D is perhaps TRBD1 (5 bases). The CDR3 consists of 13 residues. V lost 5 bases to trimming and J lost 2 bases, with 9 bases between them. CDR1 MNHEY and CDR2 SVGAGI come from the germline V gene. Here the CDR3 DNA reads TGTGCCAGCAGTCTTCGGGACAACTATGGCTACACCTTC. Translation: CASSLRDNYGYTF.

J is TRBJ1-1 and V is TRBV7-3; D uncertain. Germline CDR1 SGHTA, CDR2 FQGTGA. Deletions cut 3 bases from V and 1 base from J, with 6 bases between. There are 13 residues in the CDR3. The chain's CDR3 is CASSFGGNTEAFF. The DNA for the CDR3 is TGTGCCAGCAGCTTCGGAGGGAACACTGAAGCTTTCTTT.

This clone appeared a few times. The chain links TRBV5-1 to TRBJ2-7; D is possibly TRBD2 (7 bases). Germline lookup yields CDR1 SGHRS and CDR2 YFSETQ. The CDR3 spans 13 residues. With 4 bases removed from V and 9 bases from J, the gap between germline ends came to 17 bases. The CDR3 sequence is CASSTGGGLGQYF. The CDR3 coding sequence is TGCGCCAGCAGCACGGGCGGGGGCCTGGGGCAGTACTTC.

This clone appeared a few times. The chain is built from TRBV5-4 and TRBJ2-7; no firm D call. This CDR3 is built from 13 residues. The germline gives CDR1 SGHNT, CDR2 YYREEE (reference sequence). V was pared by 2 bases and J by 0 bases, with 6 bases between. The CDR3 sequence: CASSFRNSYEQYF. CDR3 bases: TGTGCCAGCAGCTTCCGGAACTCCTACGAGCAGTACTTC.

The CDR3 region has the DNA TGCGCCAGCAGCTTGGGTCCGGGACAGGGAGAAGATACGCAGTATTTT. Translated: CASSLGPGQGEDTQYF. The rearrangement joins TRBV5-1 to TRBJ2-3; 9 bases align to TRBD1. The germline gives CDR1 SGHRS, CDR2 YFSETQ. The junction had 7 bases not matched to a gene; V was cut back by 0 bases and J by 5 bases. The CDR3 covers 16 residues.

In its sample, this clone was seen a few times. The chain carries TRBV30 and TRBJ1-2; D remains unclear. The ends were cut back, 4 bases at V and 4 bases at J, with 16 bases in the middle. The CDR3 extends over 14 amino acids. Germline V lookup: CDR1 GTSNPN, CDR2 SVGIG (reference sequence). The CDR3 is CAWIGGLGSYGYTF. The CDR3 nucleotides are TGTGCCTGGATAGGAGGGTTAGGGAGCTATGGCTACACCTTC. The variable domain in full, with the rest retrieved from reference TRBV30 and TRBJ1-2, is SQTIHQWPATLVQPVGSPLSLECTVEGTSNPNLYWYRQAAGRGLQLLFYSVGIGQISSEVPQNLSASRPQDRQFILSSKKLLLSDSGFYLCAWIGGLGSYGYTFGSGTRLTVV.

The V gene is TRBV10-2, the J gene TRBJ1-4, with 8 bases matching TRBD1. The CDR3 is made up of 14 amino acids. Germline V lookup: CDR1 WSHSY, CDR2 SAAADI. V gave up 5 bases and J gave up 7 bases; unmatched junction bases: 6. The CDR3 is CASSNGQGVEKLFF. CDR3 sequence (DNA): TGCGCCAGCAGTAACGGACAGGGTGTTGAAAAACTGTTTTTT.

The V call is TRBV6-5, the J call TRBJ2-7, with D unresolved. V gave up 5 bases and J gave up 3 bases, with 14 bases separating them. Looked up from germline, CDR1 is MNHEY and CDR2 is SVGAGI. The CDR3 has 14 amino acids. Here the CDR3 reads CASSPLGQLYEQYF. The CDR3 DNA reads TGTGCCAGCAGTCCCCTCGGCCAGCTCTACGAGCAGTACTTC.

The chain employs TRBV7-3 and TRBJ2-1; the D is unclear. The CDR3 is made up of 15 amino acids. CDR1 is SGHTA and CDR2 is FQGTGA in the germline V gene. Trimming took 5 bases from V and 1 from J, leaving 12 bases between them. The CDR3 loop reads CASSHQVGSYNEQFF. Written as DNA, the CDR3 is TGTGCCAGCAGCCACCAGGTTGGGTCCTACAATGAGCAGTTCTTC.

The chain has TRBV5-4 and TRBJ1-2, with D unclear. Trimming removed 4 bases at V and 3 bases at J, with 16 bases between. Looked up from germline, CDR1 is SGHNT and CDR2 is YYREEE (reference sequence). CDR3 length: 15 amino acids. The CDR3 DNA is TGTGCCAGCAGCGTGGTTGGGATCGCAGACTATGGCTACACCTTC. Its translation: CASSVVGIADYGYTF.

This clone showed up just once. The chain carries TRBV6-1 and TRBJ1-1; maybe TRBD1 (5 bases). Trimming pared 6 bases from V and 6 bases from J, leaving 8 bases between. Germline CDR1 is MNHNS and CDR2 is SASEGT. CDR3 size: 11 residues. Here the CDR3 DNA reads TGTGCCAGCAGAAGCAGGGCTGAAGCTTTCTTT. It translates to CASRSRAEAFF.

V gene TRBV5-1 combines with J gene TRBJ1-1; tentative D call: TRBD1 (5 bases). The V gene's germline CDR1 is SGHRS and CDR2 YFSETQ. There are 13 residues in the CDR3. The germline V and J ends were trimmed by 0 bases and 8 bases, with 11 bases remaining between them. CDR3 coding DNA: TGCGCCAGCAGCTTGGGTCCGGGGCTCGAAGCTTTCTTT. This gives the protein CASSLGPGLEAFF.

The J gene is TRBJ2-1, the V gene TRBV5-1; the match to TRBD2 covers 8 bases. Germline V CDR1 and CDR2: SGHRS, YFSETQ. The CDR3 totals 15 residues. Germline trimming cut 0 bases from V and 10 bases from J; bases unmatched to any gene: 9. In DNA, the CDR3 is TGCGCCAGCAGCTTGGAGACGGGAGGGCCAGGAGAGCAGTTCTTC. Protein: CASSLETGGPGEQFF.

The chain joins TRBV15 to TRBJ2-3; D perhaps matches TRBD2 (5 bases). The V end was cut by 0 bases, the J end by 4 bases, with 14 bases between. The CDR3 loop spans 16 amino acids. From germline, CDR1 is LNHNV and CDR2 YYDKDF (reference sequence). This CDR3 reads CATSRDRAGGSDTQYF. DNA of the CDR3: TGTGCCACCAGCAGAGATCGGGCGGGCGGTTCAGATACGCAGTATTTT.

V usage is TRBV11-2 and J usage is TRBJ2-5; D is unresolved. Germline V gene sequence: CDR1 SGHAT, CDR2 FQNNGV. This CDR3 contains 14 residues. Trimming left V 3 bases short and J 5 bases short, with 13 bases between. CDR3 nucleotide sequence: TGTGCCAGCAGCTTGTCGACGGGCCCCGAGACCCAGTACTTC. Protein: CASSLSTGPETQYF.

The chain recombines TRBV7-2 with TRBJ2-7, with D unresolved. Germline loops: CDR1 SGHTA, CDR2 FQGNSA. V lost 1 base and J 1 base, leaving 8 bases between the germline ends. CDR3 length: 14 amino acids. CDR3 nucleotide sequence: TGTGCCAGCAGCTTAGGCGGAACTTCCTACGAGCAGTACTTC. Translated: CASSLGGTSYEQYF.

The CDR3 reads CAISDAVRFSYEQYF. The DNA for the CDR3 is TGTGCCATCAGTGACGCGGTGCGGTTCTCCTACGAGCAGTACTTC. The chain is built from TRBV10-3 and TRBJ2-7; the D is unclear. This CDR3 has 15 amino acids. V lost 3 bases and J 0 bases, leaving 12 bases between the germline ends. CDR1 is ENHRY and CDR2 is SYGVKD in the germline V gene.

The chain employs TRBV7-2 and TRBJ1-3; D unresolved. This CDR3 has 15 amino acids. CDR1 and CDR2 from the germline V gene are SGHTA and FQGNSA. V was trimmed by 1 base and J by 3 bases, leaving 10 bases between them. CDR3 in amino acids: CASSLEGMGGNTIYF. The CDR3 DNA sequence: TGTGCCAGCAGCTTAGAGGGAATGGGTGGAAACACCATATATTTT.

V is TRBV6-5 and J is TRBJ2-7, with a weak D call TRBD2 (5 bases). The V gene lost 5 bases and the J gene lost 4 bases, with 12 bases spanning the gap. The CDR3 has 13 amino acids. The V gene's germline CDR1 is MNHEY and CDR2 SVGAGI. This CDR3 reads CASSTLTGYEQYF. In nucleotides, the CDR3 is TGTGCCAGCAGTACTCTCACGGGGTACGAGCAGTACTTC.

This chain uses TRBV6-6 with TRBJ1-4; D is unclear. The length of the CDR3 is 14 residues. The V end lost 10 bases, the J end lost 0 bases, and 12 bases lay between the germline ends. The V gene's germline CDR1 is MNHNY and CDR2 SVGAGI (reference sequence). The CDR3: CATRVLPTNEKLFF. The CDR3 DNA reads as TGTGCCACCCGCGTCCTTCCAACTAATGAAAAACTGTTTTTT.

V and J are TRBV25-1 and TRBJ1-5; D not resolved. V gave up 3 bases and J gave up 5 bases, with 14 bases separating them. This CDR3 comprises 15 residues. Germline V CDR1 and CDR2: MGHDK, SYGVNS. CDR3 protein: CASSEEGPPYQPQHF. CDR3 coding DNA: TGTGCCAGCAGTGAGGAGGGCCCCCCCTATCAGCCCCAGCATTTT. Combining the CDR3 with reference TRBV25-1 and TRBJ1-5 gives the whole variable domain EADIYQTPRYLVIGTGKKITLECSQTMGHDKMYWYQQDPGMELHLIHYSYGVNSTEKGDLSSESTVSRIRTEHFPLTLESARPSHTSQYLCASSEEGPPYQPQHFGDGTRLSIL.

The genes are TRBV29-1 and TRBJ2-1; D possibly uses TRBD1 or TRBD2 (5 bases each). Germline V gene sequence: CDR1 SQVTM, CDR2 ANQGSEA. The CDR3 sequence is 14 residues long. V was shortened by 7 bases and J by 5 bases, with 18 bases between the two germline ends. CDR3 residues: CSAGVSWGNNEQFF. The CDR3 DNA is TGCAGCGCCGGCGTGTCGTGGGGGAACAATGAGCAGTTCTTC.

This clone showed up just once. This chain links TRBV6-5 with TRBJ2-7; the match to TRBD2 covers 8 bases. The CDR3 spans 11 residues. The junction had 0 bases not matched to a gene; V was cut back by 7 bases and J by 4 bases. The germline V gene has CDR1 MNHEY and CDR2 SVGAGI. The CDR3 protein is CASTGGYEQYF. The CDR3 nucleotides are TGTGCCAGCACGGGGGGGTACGAGCAGTACTTC.

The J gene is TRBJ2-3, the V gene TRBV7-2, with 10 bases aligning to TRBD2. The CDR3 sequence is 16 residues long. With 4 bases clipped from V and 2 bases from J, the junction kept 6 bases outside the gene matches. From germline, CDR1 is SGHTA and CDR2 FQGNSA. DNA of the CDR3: TGTGCCAGCAGCTCGTGGACTAGCGGAACCACAGATACGCAGTATTTT. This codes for CASSSWTSGTTDTQYF.

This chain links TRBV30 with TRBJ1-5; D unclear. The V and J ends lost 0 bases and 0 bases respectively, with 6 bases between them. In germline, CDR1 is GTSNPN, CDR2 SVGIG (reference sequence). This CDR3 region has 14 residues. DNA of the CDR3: TGTGCCTGGAGTGTAGGCGTTAGCAATCAGCCCCAGCATTTT. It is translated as CAWSVGVSNQPQHF.

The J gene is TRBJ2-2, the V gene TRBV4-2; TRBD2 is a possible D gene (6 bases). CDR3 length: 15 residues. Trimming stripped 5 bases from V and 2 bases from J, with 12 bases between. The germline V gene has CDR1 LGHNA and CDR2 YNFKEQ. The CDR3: CASSFYGTNTGELFF. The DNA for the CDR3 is TGTGCCAGCAGCTTTTACGGGACTAACACCGGGGAGCTGTTTTTT.

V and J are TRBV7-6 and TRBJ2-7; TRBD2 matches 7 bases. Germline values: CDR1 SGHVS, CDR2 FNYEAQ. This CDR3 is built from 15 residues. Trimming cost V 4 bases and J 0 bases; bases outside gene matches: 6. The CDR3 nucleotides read TGTGCCAGCAGCTACGACAGCGGGGCCTCCTACGAGCAGTACTTC. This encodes CASSYDSGASYEQYF.

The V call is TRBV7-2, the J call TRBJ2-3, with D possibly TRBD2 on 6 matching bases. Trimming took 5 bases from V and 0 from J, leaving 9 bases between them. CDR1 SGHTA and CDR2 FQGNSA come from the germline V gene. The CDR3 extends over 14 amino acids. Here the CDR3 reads CASSSGGSTDTQYF. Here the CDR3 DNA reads TGTGCCAGCAGCAGTGGGGGGAGCACAGATACGCAGTATTTT. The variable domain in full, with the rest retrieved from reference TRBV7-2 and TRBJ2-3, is GAGVSQSPSNKVTEKGKDVELRCDPISGHTALYWYRQSLGQGLEFLIYFQGNSAPDKSGLPSDRFSAERTGGSVSTLTIQRTQQEDSAVYLCASSSGGSTDTQYFGPGTRLTVL.